This T cell receptor (beta chain) was obtained from a study of T-cell memory formation after mild COVID-19 (dated by TCRdb to the early 2020s). Regarding the research as a whole: TCR sequence clusters from the two donors were largely donor specific. In two donors, T-cell clones that expanded and contracted after mild COVID-19 were followed by sequencing TCRalpha and TCRbeta repertoires longitudinally. Two young, previously healthy adult volunteers, one female and one male, were included in the cohort. What the work shows at the level of the full study, not this receptor alone: Some responding clones were detected in pre-infection memory, suggesting pre-existing cross-reactive memory T cells joined the SARS-CoV-2 response. The second-wave clones that peaked on day 37 were not confirmed to be SARS-CoV-2 specific. Only two mild cases were covered by the study, and larger cohorts that include severe cases with pre-infection samples were considered necessary. Balanced CD4/CD8 phenotypes were observed for clones contracting from day 15 to 85, whereas a bias towards CD4+ was observed for a second wave of clones expanding from day 15 to 37. Contracting CD4+ clones were located mainly in the CM and EM memory subsets, whereas CD8+ clones were found to be enriched in EMRA.

TCRdb shows the sequencer as Illumina NovaSeq 6000. Using 5'RACE with constant-segment primers, TCRalpha and TCRbeta cDNA libraries were constructed, with sample barcodes and unique molecular identifiers added in the process. RNA was extracted from every sample with Trizol reagent. Amplification of the libraries took two PCR steps, and the second step added a second sample barcode plus Illumina TruSeq adapters. Sequencing of libraries was performed on an Illumina NovaSeq with 2 x 150 bp paired-end reads. On the study's bioinformatics: Reads were demultiplexed and collapsed into UMI-guided consensus sequences with migec v1.2.7. Using mixcr v2.1.11, UMI consensuses were aligned to TRA and TRB V and J templates and then assembled into clonotypes. Expanded or contracted clonotypes were those called significant by both edgeR and NoisET, with noise models trained on biological replicates. For edgeR calls, the thresholds were a false discovery rate-adjusted p below 0.01 and a log2 fold-change of 1. As an exploratory analysis of dynamics, max-normalized trajectories of the 1000 most abundant clonotypes were examined with PCA combined with hierarchical clustering. Separately sequenced CD4+ and CD8+ repertoires were used to assign a CD4 or CD8 phenotype to each responding clone. The public reads were run again by TCRdb, first through fastp at Q25 and then through MiXCR, and only productive beta chains were kept. Identical CDR3 protein sequences are pooled into one entry, listed with their most common genes and DNA. The V and J calls were not made by the authors but by TCRdb's processing. In this sample the table shows a few hundred thousand distinct CDR3 sequences, less than 25% of which occur a single time. The ten largest clones take up roughly 8.3% of the sample.

This clonotype was observed a few times. Its antigen has not been determined. Base quality data are lacking; no much larger clone is found one base away. Ficoll-Paque density gradient centrifugation was the method used to isolate PBMCs. This receptor was obtained from an adult woman who had mild COVID-19 (a few samples of this study predate the infection). The sample titles of this study are shuffled in the database, so cell type and time point are left out; the donor was told from shared clones. Sequences were obtained from PBMCs or a T cell subset sorted from them (not recorded which).

The bases are TGTGCCAGCATGAATAGCGGTGGAAATGAGCAGTTCTTC. Translated, it gives CASMNSGGNEQFF. The chain links TRBV3-1 with TRBJ2-1; a weak D assignment points to TRBD2 (6 bases agree). The CDR3 contains 13 residues, cysteine and phenylalanine counted. Solely the CDR3 DNA is kept, with 39 bases framed from the first base. V and J are truncated by 7 bases and 7 bases respectively, leaving an intervening sequence of 14 bases. In the germline V gene (reference sequence), CDR1 corresponds to LGHDT and CDR2 to YNNKEL.